This entry is about one TCR beta chain. With the read ending 3 residues before the CDR3 end, the germline J gene is used to fill in that end. These data originate in a study of T cells in women clearing cervical HPV infection. The assay was immunoSEQ multiplex PCR, and TCRdb's table has in-frame clones only and misses some. The listing contains approximately 44,000 clones. Germline V gene sequence: CDR1 MGHRA, CDR2 YSYEKL. V dropped 4 bases and J dropped 6; count of bases not matched to a gene: 9. This CDR3 spans 15 amino acids. This clonotype was sampled from a woman aged 18 to 75 with a cervical HPV16 infection that either progressed to CIN3+ or cleared (not recorded which). This chain uses TRBV4-1 with TRBJ1-2, with 9 bases aligning to TRBD1. Material: blood buffy coat. CDR3 in amino acids: CASSPSGQGLNGYTF. The DNA read from the CDR3 is TGCGCCAGCAGCCCAAGCGGACAGGGGTTAAATGGC.